The rows below give T cell receptor beta chains drawn from one sample of a study of cytomegalovirus exposure and HLA in healthy donors. TCRdb's copy holds only in-frame clones and misses some; the assay was immunoSEQ multiplex PCR. The repertoire holds some 140,000 clones, with 82% as singletons. The sequencing sample was made of PBMCs. These receptors all come from a woman in her fifties or sixties in good health and CMV-seropositive. Both conserved end residues are part of each CDR3. A D gene is named only where the DNA matches it firmly. A clone size is listed for some rows: how often the clone was seen (once, few, many), or a class if it is expanded.

d_gene	v_gene	abundance	j_gene	CDR3aa	CDR3nt
NA	TRBV19	NA	TRBJ1-4	CASSIPGQYEKLFF	TGTGCCAGTAGTATTCCCGGACAGTATGAAAAACTGTTTTTT
TRBD2	TRBV11-1	NA	TRBJ2-7	CASSAPGGTTLYEQYF	TGTGCCAGCAGCGCCCCCGGTGGGACTACCTTATACGAGCAGTACTTC
NA	TRBV5-4	NA	TRBJ2-2	CASSFLSGEVAGELFF	TGTGCCAGCAGCTTTCTGTCCGGAGAGGTGGCCGGGGAGCTGTTTTTT
NA	TRBV7-9	NA	TRBJ2-7	CASSPNSYEQYF	TGTGCCAGCAGCCCAAACAGCTACGAGCAGTACTTC
NA	TRBV7-2	NA	TRBJ1-1	CASSFGDWVGTEAFF	TGTGCCAGCAGCTTCGGGGATTGGGTTGGCACTGAAGCTTTCTTT
TRBD2	TRBV9	NA	TRBJ2-1	CASSPLAGPYNEQFF	TGTGCCAGCAGTCCCCTAGCGGGGCCCTACAATGAGCAGTTCTTC
TRBD2	TRBV7-3	NA	TRBJ2-1	CASSLRGPSGIYNEQFF	TGTGCCAGCAGCTTACGTGGGCCTAGCGGGATCTACAATGAGCAGTTCTTC
NA	TRBV2	once	TRBJ1-2	CASSLIRGYGYTF	TGTGCCAGCAGCCTTATTAGGGGGTATGGCTACACCTTC
NA	TRBV7-9	NA	TRBJ2-3	CASSFRGASTDTQYF	TGTGCCAGCAGCTTCCGGGGGGCTAGCACAGATACGCAGTATTTT
TRBD1	TRBV19	NA	TRBJ1-5	CASIRTGPGLGSNQPQHF	TGTGCCAGTATCCGGACAGGCCCCGGGTTAGGGAGCAATCAGCCCCAGCATTTT
TRBD1	TRBV28	NA	TRBJ2-6	CASRTGYSGANVLTF	TGTGCCAGCAGGACAGGGTACTCTGGGGCCAACGTCCTGACTTTC
NA	TRBV10-3	NA	TRBJ1-2	CAIRTDRYYGYTF	TGTGCCATCAGGACAGACCGATACTATGGCTACACCTTC
TRBD2	TRBV9	NA	TRBJ2-1	CASSVAPTSGSPISTYNEQFF	TGTGCCAGCAGCGTAGCCCCTACTAGCGGGAGCCCAATTTCCACCTACAATGAGCAGTTCTTC
NA	TRBV5-4	NA	TRBJ2-7	CASSFWGGPREQYF	TGTGCCAGCAGCTTTTGGGGGGGCCCACGCGAGCAGTACTTC
NA	TRBV20-1	few	TRBJ2-3	CSVRTGDTQYF	TGCAGTGTGAGAACGGGTGATACGCAGTATTTT
NA	TRBV6-5	NA	TRBJ1-5	CASSYGPGGNQPQHF	TGTGCCAGCAGTTACGGACCGGGGGGCAATCAGCCCCAGCATTTT
NA	TRBV21-1	NA	TRBJ2-2	CASSSQVAKRTKGANTGELFF	TGTGCCAGCAGCTCACAGGTAGCAAAACGAACTAAAGGAGCGAACACCGGGGAGCTGTTTTTT
NA	TRBV9	NA	TRBJ1-1	CASSVGAREPMNTEAFF	TGTGCCAGCAGCGTGGGGGCCAGGGAGCCCATGAACACTGAAGCTTTCTTT
NA	TRBV5-4	NA	TRBJ2-5	CASSLSGLQETQYF	TGTGCCAGCAGCTTGTCAGGGCTCCAAGAGACCCAGTACTTC
NA	TRBV7-2	NA	TRBJ1-2	CASSLTLNYGYTF	TGTGCCAGCAGCCTGACTTTAAACTATGGCTACACCTTC
NA	TRBV5-5	NA	TRBJ2-1	CASSFVVLGSWGGDEQFF	TGTGCCAGCAGCTTTGTGGTCTTGGGAAGTTGGGGCGGGGATGAGCAGTTCTTC
TRBD1	TRBV7-3	NA	TRBJ1-6	CASSSWDRRRLCNSPLHF	TGTGCCAGCAGCTCATGGGACAGGAGAAGGTTGTGTAATTCACCCCTCCACTTT